The 4 T cell receptor beta chains reported below all come from one sample, sequenced in a study of T cells in Graves' hyperthyroidism and ophthalmopathy (dated by TCRdb to between 2018 and 2020). Libraries were built with multiplex PCR. For sequencing, an Illumina HiSeq 2000 was employed. TCR beta CDR3 regions were amplified from RNA transcripts. The first round of RT-PCR for the TCR CDR3 was performed with the HTBI primer set and the Qiagen OneStep RT-PCR kit. The public reads were reanalyzed by TCRdb: fastp trimming at Q25, MiXCR alignment, in-frame beta chains only. Rows matching on CDR3 protein sequence are summarized as one entry with the most common DNA and genes. The sample has around 560,000 distinct CDR3 sequences on record, 16% of them singletons. Around a sixth of the sample belongs to the ten largest clones. Specimen: blood. The receptors shown here come from a woman aged 18-29 years with Graves' hyperthyroidism.

The V call is TRBV7-3, the J call TRBJ2-2, with 7 bases that match TRBD1. The V and J ends lost 5 bases and 1 base, in that order; junction bases with no gene match: 13. CDR1 is SGHTA, CDR2 FQGTGA, per germline. This CDR3 is 18 amino acids long. CDR3 protein: CASSPEGQTKRNTGELFF. CDR3 in DNA: TGTGCCAGCAGCCCCGAGGGACAGACCAAGCGGAACACCGGGGAGCTGTTTTTT.

This clonotype was detected many times. This chain joins TRBV11-3 and TRBJ1-3, with D maybe TRBD1 (5 bases). V was clipped by 3 bases and J by 0 bases, with 9 bases between them. Germline loops: CDR1 SGHNT, CDR2 YENEEA. The CDR3 spans 15 residues. CDR3: CASSFDRNSGNTIYF. CDR3 nucleotide sequence: TGTGCCAGCAGCTTTGACAGAAACTCTGGAAACACCATATATTTT.

In this sample, this clonotype turned up many times. V is TRBV18 and J is TRBJ2-5; D is perhaps TRBD2 (6 bases). V gave up 3 bases and J gave up 5 bases, with 13 bases separating them. This CDR3 spans 14 amino acids. The V gene's germline CDR1 is KGHSH and CDR2 LQKENI. The CDR3 DNA follows: TGTGCCAGCTCACCCGGGACTCCAGGGGAGACCCAGTACTTC. Translated, it gives CASSPGTPGETQYF.

This clonotype was seen more than once but under ten times. V gene TRBV29-1 combines with J gene TRBJ2-1; D is undetermined. The CDR3 runs 12 residues. Germline CDR1 is SQVTM and CDR2 is ANQGSEA. With 0 bases removed from V and 10 bases from J, the gap between germline ends came to 10 bases. The CDR3 DNA reads as TGCAGCGTTGAAGATCGGGCGAGGGAGCAGTTCTTC. Its protein product is CSVEDRAREQFF.